This TCR beta chain appears in the sequencing data of a study of radiotherapy plus CTLA-4 blockade in lung cancer. As for the study in general: Among enrolled patients, approximately 18% responded and 30% to 40% achieved disease control.

Regarding the study as a whole: Response, reportedly, was best predicted by interferon-beta along with early blood T cell clone dynamics.

Germline V lookup: CDR1 MNHNS, CDR2 SASEGT. The V end lost 4 bases, the J end lost 0 bases, and 7 bases lay between the germline ends. The length of the CDR3 is 13 residues. The count of this clone is one. What it binds is unknown. Alongside CTLA-4 blockade with ipilimumab, patients with chemo-refractory metastatic non-small-cell lung cancer received focal radiation. The assay was immunoSEQ multiplex PCR, and TCRdb's table has in-frame clones only and misses some. There are 75,000 to 100,000 clones in the sample; approximately 86% occur only once, and 4.9% lies in the top ten. V usage is TRBV6-1 and J usage is TRBJ2-7; no definite D call. This sequence was found in a human donor with non-small cell lung cancer that progressed on radiotherapy plus ipilimumab. The sequences come from peripheral blood, collected from a patient treated with radiotherapy plus ipilimumab. The CDR3 DNA sequence: TGTGCCAGCAGTGTTCAAAGCTCCTACGAGCAGTACTTC. As protein: CASSVQSSYEQYF.